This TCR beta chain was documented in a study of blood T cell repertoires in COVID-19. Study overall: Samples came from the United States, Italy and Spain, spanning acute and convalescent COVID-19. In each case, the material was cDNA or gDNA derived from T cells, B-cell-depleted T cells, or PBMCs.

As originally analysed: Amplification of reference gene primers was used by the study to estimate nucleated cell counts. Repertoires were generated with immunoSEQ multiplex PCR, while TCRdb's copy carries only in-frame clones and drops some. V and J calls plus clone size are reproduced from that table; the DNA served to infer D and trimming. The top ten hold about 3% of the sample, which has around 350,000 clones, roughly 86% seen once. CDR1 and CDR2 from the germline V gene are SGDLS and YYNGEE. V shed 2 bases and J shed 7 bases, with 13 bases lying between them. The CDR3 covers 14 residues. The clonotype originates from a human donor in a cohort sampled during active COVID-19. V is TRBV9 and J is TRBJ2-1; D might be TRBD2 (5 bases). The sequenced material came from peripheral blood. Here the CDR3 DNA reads TGTGCCAGCAGCGTGTTAGGGCAGCGGAATGAGCAGTTCTTC. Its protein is CASSVLGQRNEQFF.